The entry that follows covers one T cell receptor (beta chain) sequence. This clone appeared a single time. The antigen this receptor binds is unknown. Nothing much larger sits one base from this clone, and base qualities are not available. Using the deep immunoSEQ assay, TCR CDR3 regions were amplified from genomic DNA by multiplex PCR. Genomic DNA extracted from each cell subset was distributed evenly over all wells of several immunoSEQ 96-well plates, and each plate served as one replicate. For sorted subsets, 150 to 250 ng genomic DNA, equal to some 30,000 T cell genomes, was loaded into each replicate PCR. Purified libraries were measured with a Qubit 3.0 fluorometer, size-checked on a Bioanalyzer 2100, and measured again with the KAPA Library Quantification kit. Every immunoSEQ 96-well plate was sequenced on a dedicated single-read 150-cycle Illumina NextSeq 550 flow cell. The source study handled its data this way. Because the immunoSEQ output held only junctional sequences and lacked quality scores, the filtering could not match the filtering applied to full-length reads. To assign V/J genes and CDR3, sequences were annotated using PyIR, a Python wrapper for IgBLAST v1.9, with IMGT germline references. Reads were filtered out if the reads had weak V/J assignments (E-value above 1e-6), no CDR3, stop codons, out-of-frame junctions, or ambiguous translated residues. V3J clonotypes were defined as sequences sharing the same inferred V gene, J gene, and CDR3 amino acid sequence. Percentage overlap between repertoires was computed as shared unique clonotypes divided by the size of the smaller repertoire. Repertoire richness was assessed with RTK rarefaction, the Chao1 estimator, and Recon v2.1 estimates of unobserved clonotypes. Generation probabilities for all TCRbeta clonotypes obtained by the gDNA method from a handful of donors were computed using OLGA. TCRdb holds this immuneACCESS table with in-frame rearrangements only. Some clones are missing; in checked studies, unresolved V genes explain under half, and the rest has no known cause. V and J calls and clone size come straight from that table; D and trimming were deduced from the DNA. This sample gives 1.6 million or so clones in total; less than 99% of them show up just once. The ten largest clonotypes hold 0.3% to 0.45% of the sample.

This entry comes from a study of shared clonotypes between healthy human individuals (dated by TCRdb to the early 2020s). For context, the study as a whole: Three men and a couple of women, aged 18 to 49 years, made up the cohort. For each donor, CD4 naive and CD4 memory were each given three plates, CD8 naive was given two plates, and CD8 memory was given one plate. Blood TCR repertoires of about 5 healthy adults were deeply sequenced to estimate repertoire size and the extent of clonotype sharing between individuals. Different laboratories and diverse techniques were used to prepare libraries and sequence TCR repertoires, to increase sequencing depth and limit assay-specific biases. Leukapheresis yielded between about 0.8 and 8.9 billion PBMCs per donor. Overall study results and their limits: Sampling was limited to blood, and TCR repertoires in tissue likely differ from TCR repertoires in blood. Across several donors, roughly 5.1% of naive CD4, roughly 3.3% of naive CD8, approximately 2.5% of memory CD4, and about 0.4% of memory CD8 clonotypes were shared. Higher generation probabilities were observed for clonotypes shared by all four sorted-subset donors than for non-shared clonotypes. Incomplete sequencing was indicated by rarefaction of sorted-subset datasets, despite the large sequencing depth. Based on pairwise subsampling, the degree of clonotype sharing among donors was expected to be affected by sequencing depth. The small number of donors limited the genetic and exposure-history diversity represented. Naive subsets generally had larger estimated clonotype richness than memory subsets did.

Reading from cysteine to phenylalanine, the CDR3 counts 17 amino acids. Solely the CDR3 DNA is kept, with 51 bases framed from the first base. V trim: 4 bases; J trim: 2 bases; unmatched bases: 13. For CDR1 and CDR2, the germline V gene (reference sequence) lists SEHNR and FQNEAQ. Donors were healthy HIV-negative adults with no recently reported acute infections or vaccinations. Only Caucasian adults living in Nashville, Tennessee, USA were represented among the donors. CD4+ T cells were enriched by magnetic negative selection; naive cells were then positively selected on CD45RA, and the negative fraction formed the memory subset. Blood was collected by leukapheresis, and PBMCs were isolated by Ficoll-Histopaque density gradient centrifugation and then cryopreserved in liquid nitrogen vapor phase. Analytical flow cytometry was used to check the purity and quantity of every magnetically sorted T cell population. From each sorted fraction, genomic DNA was isolated and quantified by UV absorbance on a Nanodrop 2000c.

The chain joins TRBV7-9 to TRBJ2-5, with 7 middle bases fitting TRBD1. The sequence was collected from a man younger than 40 in good health. Sequenced sample: naive CD4+ T cells sorted from blood. The intended sense of this specimen's cell subset or site label: CD45RA+ positively selected. The sequence in DNA is TGTGCCAGCAGCTCACAAAAACCGGGACAGAGACAAGAGACCCAGTACTTC. Its protein product is CASSSQKPGQRQETQYF.